The clone carrying this T cell receptor (beta chain) showed up just a few times. Its target is not known. These data come from a study of post-analysis software for immune sequencing data. For the study at large: Secondary progressive, relapsing-remitting and progressive-relapsing multiple sclerosis were among the included disease courses.

Libraries were made from TCR beta cDNA, and they carried unique molecular identifiers. T cells numbering roughly 1 to 10 million yielded cDNA molecules that totaled about 500,000. TCRdb re-derived calls from the PCR reads in MiXCR, one entry per CDR3 protein. Of more than 450,000 distinct CDR3 sequences listed, under 40% were seen once; the top ten hold around 6.1%. Germline V gives CDR1 ENHRY, CDR2 SYGVKD. The V segment lost 8 bases and the J segment 6 bases; nucleotides outside the gene matches: 8. The CDR3 spans 13 residues. Study-wide points: Strong co-clustering by F measure was evident for samples that had been prepared in the same batch. A handful of TRBV segments were significantly more frequent in patients than in controls. TRBV5-6, TRBV5-1 and TRBV20-1 were among these segments. Multiple sclerosis patients had significantly lower normalized Chao1 diversity than controls.

The sample comprised blood. The sequence derives from a girl between 2 and 17 years old with multiple sclerosis. This chain joins TRBV10-3 and TRBJ1-2, with 8 bases aligning to TRBD1. The CDR3 coding sequence is TGTGCCATCGGGATGACAGGGGTCAATGGCTACACCTTC. It specifies CAIGMTGVNGYTF.